One sample yielded the 28 T cell receptor beta chains listed below, sequenced in a study of breast tumors, draining lymph nodes, adjacent tissues. The lymph nodes were axillary draining lymph nodes from breast cancer patients. From the multiplex PCR reads, TCRdb called clonotypes with MiXCR, one entry per CDR3 protein. In the table there are approximately 210,000 distinct CDR3 sequences, less than 40% of which are singletons. The sample was axillary lymph node tissue. The source is a female donor with breast cancer. Some clones in this sample may be carry-over from other donors' samples.

The chain joins TRBV6-1 to TRBJ1-1; unclear D gene. The V end was cut by 0 bases, the J end by 1 base, with 3 bases between. The CDR3 has 13 residues. The germline V gene encodes CDR1 MNHNS and CDR2 SASEGT. The CDR3 loop is CASSEARNTEAFF. For the CDR3, the DNA is TGTGCCAGCAGTGAAGCGCGGAACACTGAAGCTTTCTTT.

This clonotype was counted at least ten times. The rearrangement links TRBV7-8 to TRBJ2-1; D may be TRBD2 (6 bases). Germline CDR1 reads SGHVS; CDR2 reads FQNEAQ. This CDR3 is 15 amino acids long. Trimming cost V 0 bases and J 6 bases, with 12 bases left between them. CDR3 bases: TGTGCCAGCAGCTTAGCGCGTGGAGGGATCAATGAGCAGTTCTTC. This encodes CASSLARGGINEQFF.

V and J are TRBV25-1 and TRBJ2-1, with a weak D call TRBD1 (6 bases). Trimming removed 8 bases from V and 1 base from J, with 12 bases in between. The CDR3 totals 14 residues. CDR1 and CDR2 from the germline V gene are MGHDK and SYGVNS. The CDR3 DNA reads as TGTGCCAGCCAGACAGGTCCGTCCTACAATGAGCAGTTCTTC. This codes for CASQTGPSYNEQFF. The whole variable domain, filled in from reference TRBV25-1 and TRBJ2-1, reads EADIYQTPRYLVIGTGKKITLECSQTMGHDKMYWYQQDPGMELHLIHYSYGVNSTEKGDLSSESTVSRIRTEHFPLTLESARPSHTSQYLCASQTGPSYNEQFFGPGTRLTVL.

The chain's CDR3 is CASSGYAGQGYNSPLHF. The DNA for the CDR3 is TGTGCCAGCAGCGGCTACGCGGGACAGGGGTATAATTCACCCCTCCACTTT. The V and J genes are TRBV7-2 and TRBJ1-6; TRBD1 agrees at 10 bases. CDR3 length: 17 residues. Looked up from germline, CDR1 is SGHTA and CDR2 is FQGNSA. V shed 5 bases, J shed 4 bases, and the junction held 8 bases outside the gene matches. The full variable domain, its missing parts supplied by reference TRBV7-2 and TRBJ1-6, is GAGVSQSPSNKVTEKGKDVELRCDPISGHTALYWYRQSLGQGLEFLIYFQGNSAPDKSGLPSDRFSAERTGGSVSTLTIQRTQQEDSAVYLCASSGYAGQGYNSPLHFGNGTRLTVT.

The chain uses TRBV29-1 and TRBJ2-2; TRBD2 agrees at 8 bases. The germline V gene has CDR1 SQVTM and CDR2 ANQGSEA. CDR3 length: 11 amino acids. CDR3 sequence: CRPLSGRELFF. CDR3 DNA: TGCAGGCCGCTTAGCGGGAGGGAGCTGTTTTTT.

About this clonotype: Here the CDR3 omits its conserved ending phenylalanine or tryptophan, so a read error is the likely source. This sequence joins TRBV7-2 and TRBJ1-5; D call uncertain. The CDR3 is 16 amino acids. Trimming took off 1 base at V and 0 bases at J, with 10 bases between the two ends. Germline CDR1 is SGHTA and CDR2 is FQGNSA. CDR3 in amino acids: CASSLVSGNSNQPQHG. CDR3 DNA sequence: TGTGCCAGCAGCTTAGTCAGCGGGAATAGCAATCAGCCCCAGCATGGT.

This clonotype was seen many times. This chain links TRBV5-1 with TRBJ2-1; 13 nucleotides agree with TRBD2. The CDR3 sequence is 16 residues long. The germline CDR1 and CDR2 sequences are SGHRS and YFSETQ. V dropped 3 bases and J dropped 6; count of bases not matched to a gene: 6. The CDR3, as DNA: TGCGCCAGCAGCTCCGGACTAGCGGGAGTCGCCAATGAGCAGTTCTTC. Residues: CASSSGLAGVANEQFF.

The chain carries TRBV9 and TRBJ2-5, with 12 positions matching TRBD2. J was trimmed by 5 bases and V by 3 bases; bases with no gene match: 5. The germline CDR1 and CDR2 sequences are SGDLS and YYNGEE. The CDR3 is made up of 15 amino acids. CDR3 in DNA: TGTGCCAGCAGCGCCACTAGCGGGGGGCCTGAGACCCAGTACTTC. It yields the protein CASSATSGGPETQYF.

The V call is TRBV12-3 or TRBV12-4, the J call TRBJ2-7; 12 positions match TRBD2. The CDR3 consists of 16 residues. V gave up 4 bases and J gave up 5 bases; unmatched junction bases: 9. The CDR3 loop is CASSYPASGRVDEQYF. In DNA, the CDR3 is TGTGCCAGCAGTTACCCGGCTAGCGGGAGGGTGGACGAGCAGTACTTC.

The chain is built from TRBV20-1 and TRBJ1-1; D gene unclear. The CDR3 is 14 residues long. The germline V gene has CDR1 DFQATT and CDR2 SNEGSKA (reference sequence). The V end was cut by 6 bases, the J end by 1 base, with 15 bases between. CDR3 nucleotide sequence: TGCAGTGCAACGGACGCGGCTCGGAACACTGAAGCTTTCTTT. Protein: CSATDAARNTEAFF.

This clonotype has ten or more counts. The rearrangement uses TRBV2 and TRBJ1-4; no firm D call. This CDR3 spans 17 amino acids. In germline, CDR1 is SNHLY, CDR2 FYNNEI. Trimming removed 2 bases from V and 0 bases from J, with 13 bases in between. In DNA form, the CDR3 reads TGTGCCAGCAGTGAAACTGATCCTCTGGCAACTAATGAAAAACTGTTTTTT. Protein product: CASSETDPLATNEKLFF.

The CDR3 nucleotides read TGTGCCAGCAGTTACGTCAGGGTATCGGTCCCCGGGGAGACCCAGTACTTC. Translating gives CASSYVRVSVPGETQYF. J is TRBJ2-5 and V is TRBV6-5, with a possible D match to TRBD1 (5 bases). The CDR3 contains 17 residues. The germline V gene encodes CDR1 MNHEY and CDR2 SVGAGI. The V gene lost 2 bases and the J gene lost 5 bases, with 21 bases spanning the gap.

This clonotype was seen at least ten times. The CDR3 DNA follows: TGTGCCAGCAGCTCCACCACAGGGCTGAATGAGCAGTTCTTC. As protein: CASSSTTGLNEQFF. The chain joins TRBV12-3 or TRBV12-4 to TRBJ2-1; maybe TRBD1 (6 bases). V lost 6 bases and J lost 7, with 16 bases in between. The CDR3 extends over 14 amino acids.

At least ten counts were recorded for this clonotype. This sequence joins TRBV11-3 and TRBJ2-7; 13 bases agree with TRBD2. Germline-derived CDR1 and CDR2 are SGHNT and YENEEA. The CDR3 runs 15 residues. Losses at the gene ends were 5 bases for V and 2 bases for J; bases not matched to a gene: 3. DNA of the CDR3: TGTGCCAGCAGCAAGGGACTAGCGGGAACCTACGAGCAGTACTTC. This translates into CASSKGLAGTYEQYF.

This clonotype was found many times. This chain uses TRBV6-6 with TRBJ2-7, with TRBD2 matching 9 bases. The CDR3 runs 14 residues. The germline CDR1 and CDR2 sequences are MNHNY and SVGAGI (reference sequence). V gave up 7 bases and J gave up 7 bases; unmatched junction bases: 11. This CDR3 reads CASNNPGLANEQYF. CDR3 nucleotides: TGTGCCAGCAATAACCCTGGACTAGCGAATGAGCAGTACTTC.

This clonotype was counted ten times or more. This chain joins TRBV20-1 and TRBJ1-6; TRBD1 might be the D (5 bases). The germline V and J ends were trimmed by 1 base and 10 bases, with 14 bases remaining between them. Germline V gives CDR1 DFQATT, CDR2 SNEGSKA (reference sequence). The CDR3 consists of 14 residues. CDR3 coding DNA: TGCAGTGCTAGAGCCCCGGGGGTCGGATCACCCCTCCACTTT. As protein: CSARAPGVGSPLHF.

With respect to this clonotype: One end of the junction is discordant with germline, which a read error may explain. The V gene is TRBV20-1, the J gene TRBJ2-7; 9 bases are a match to TRBD2. Germline V CDR1 and CDR2: DFQATT, SNEGSKA (reference sequence). The CDR3 runs to 16 residues. This CDR3 reads CSARGPSGTISYEQYF. The CDR3 DNA is TGCAGCGCTAGGGGACCTAGCGGGACGATCTCCTACGAGCAGTACTTC.

This clonotype has at least ten counts. V and J are TRBV19 and TRBJ2-1, with 7 bases lining up with TRBD1. Germline V CDR1 and CDR2: LNHDA, SQIVND (reference sequence). The CDR3 is 15 residues long. V gave up 6 bases and J gave up 9 bases; unmatched junction bases: 14. The CDR3 DNA reads as TGTGCCAGTAGGAACAAAGGGGGCGCGGGCGGTGAGCAGTTCTTC. Translated, it gives CASRNKGGAGGEQFF.

The rearrangement joins TRBV7-2 to TRBJ2-7; D remains ambiguous. CDR1 and CDR2 (germline): SGHTA, FQGNSA. V was trimmed by 5 bases and J by 6 bases, leaving 14 bases between them. The CDR3 extends over 13 amino acids. The CDR3 DNA is TGTGCCAGCAGCGTTTCGACTGGAAGCGAGCAGTACTTC. Protein product: CASSVSTGSEQYF. Filled out from reference TRBV7-2 and TRBJ2-7, the complete variable domain reads GAGVSQSPSNKVTEKGKDVELRCDPISGHTALYWYRQSLGQGLEFLIYFQGNSAPDKSGLPSDRFSAERTGGSVSTLTIQRTQQEDSAVYLCASSVSTGSEQYFGPGTRLTVT.

This chain connects TRBV24-1 to TRBJ1-2; D not certain. In germline, CDR1 is KGHDR, CDR2 SFDVKD. The germline V and J ends were trimmed by 4 bases and 8 bases, with 10 bases remaining between them. The CDR3 is made up of 12 amino acids. The CDR3 is CATSDRTEGYTF. The DNA of the CDR3 is TGTGCCACCAGTGACCGTACAGAGGGCTACACCTTC.

This clonotype was seen many times. V and J are TRBV10-3 and TRBJ2-3, with unresolved D. V gave up 5 bases and J gave up 3 bases, with 9 bases separating them. The germline V gene has CDR1 ENHRY and CDR2 SYGVKD. This CDR3 is 13 amino acids long. Written as DNA, the CDR3 is TGTGCCATCAGTACCCCGGGTACAGATACGCAGTATTTT. The encoded protein is CAISTPGTDTQYF.

With regard to this clonotype: A much larger clone differs from this one at a single base, so this may be a read error. This chain joins TRBV5-1 and TRBJ2-4; 7 bases are a match to TRBD1. This CDR3 contains 15 residues. CDR1 and CDR2 from the germline V gene are SGHRS and YFSETQ. The CDR3 is CASGLGTAAKNIQYF. CDR3 coding DNA: TGCGCCAGCGGCTTGGGGACAGCAGCCAAAAACATTCAGTACTTC.

V usage is TRBV19 and J usage is TRBJ2-2, with 12 bases lining up with TRBD2. Trimming cost V 5 bases and J 2 bases; bases outside gene matches: 9. In germline, CDR1 is LNHDA, CDR2 SQIVND (reference sequence). CDR3 length: 18 residues. This CDR3 reads CASSASGLAGGNTGELFF. CDR3 coding DNA: TGTGCCAGTAGTGCCTCGGGACTAGCGGGTGGCAACACCGGGGAGCTGTTTTTT.

The genes are TRBV20-1 and TRBJ2-4; a weak D match, TRBD2 (5 bases). The CDR3 has 15 residues. Germline CDR1 is DFQATT and CDR2 is SNEGSKA (reference sequence). V lost 0 bases to trimming and J lost 0 bases, with 9 bases between them. CDR3 sequence (DNA): TGCAGTGCTAGAGATCAAGCGGTAGCCAAAAACATTCAGTACTTC. Encoded protein: CSARDQAVAKNIQYF.

This clonotype was detected ten times or more. The J gene is TRBJ1-5, the V gene TRBV7-8, with D uncertain. Germline CDR1 SGHVS, CDR2 FQNEAQ. V lost 1 base to trimming and J lost 4 bases, with 5 bases between them. The CDR3 is made up of 13 amino acids. The CDR3 loop is CASSLGENQPQHF. CDR3 DNA sequence: TGTGCCAGCAGCTTAGGGGAGAATCAGCCCCAGCATTTT.

The CDR3 nucleotides are TGCAGTGCTAGGGCGGGGGAGCTGTTTTTT. As protein: CSARAGELFF. J is TRBJ2-2 and V is TRBV20-1; D gene uncertain. V lost 3 bases, J lost 8 bases, and 4 bases lay in between. There are 10 residues in the CDR3. The germline V gene encodes CDR1 DFQATT and CDR2 SNEGSKA (reference sequence).

This clonotype was seen repeatedly, ten times or more. This chain joins TRBV20-1 and TRBJ1-6, with unresolved D. V was trimmed by 3 bases and J by 0 bases, leaving 12 bases between them. This CDR3 is 16 amino acids long. Looked up from germline, CDR1 is DFQATT and CDR2 is SNEGSKA (reference sequence). CDR3: CSARSRGSSYNSPLHF. The CDR3 DNA reads as TGCAGTGCTAGGAGCAGAGGGAGCTCCTATAATTCACCCCTCCACTTT.

The V and J genes are TRBV4-2 and TRBJ1-2, with D possibly being TRBD1 (6 bases). Germline CDR1 is LGHNA and CDR2 is YNFKEQ. The CDR3 contains 17 residues. The V and J ends lost 3 bases and 4 bases respectively, with 21 bases between them. The chain's CDR3 is CASSQPARGGRGYGYTF. CDR3 bases: TGTGCCAGCAGCCAGCCCGCACGAGGGGGAAGGGGCTATGGCTACACCTTC.